Sequencing of this T cell receptor beta chain was carried out in a study of blood T cell repertoires in COVID-19. In the original analysis: Counts of nucleated cells, estimated from reference gene primer amplification, were obtained. TCRdb's table, derived via immunoSEQ multiplex PCR, lists solely in-frame clones and lacks some. V, J and clone size are taken as reported in that table, and D and trimming were inferred from the DNA itself. The sample carries 45,000 to 55,000 clones, 65% to 85% recorded once. This CDR3 is built from 16 residues. Germline V gives CDR1 WNHNN, CDR2 SYGVQD (reference sequence). V was shortened by 2 bases and J by 5 bases, with 17 bases between the two germline ends.

This chain joins TRBV10-1 and TRBJ2-3; D is possibly TRBD2 (6 bases). Sequenced input: peripheral blood. This sequence originates from a human donor with active or convalescent COVID-19. The donor label of this sample is uncertain. The CDR3, as DNA: TGCGCCAGCAGTGAGGGCCGGGACTGGCGTCAAGATACGCAGTATTTT. This translates into CASSEGRDWRQDTQYF.